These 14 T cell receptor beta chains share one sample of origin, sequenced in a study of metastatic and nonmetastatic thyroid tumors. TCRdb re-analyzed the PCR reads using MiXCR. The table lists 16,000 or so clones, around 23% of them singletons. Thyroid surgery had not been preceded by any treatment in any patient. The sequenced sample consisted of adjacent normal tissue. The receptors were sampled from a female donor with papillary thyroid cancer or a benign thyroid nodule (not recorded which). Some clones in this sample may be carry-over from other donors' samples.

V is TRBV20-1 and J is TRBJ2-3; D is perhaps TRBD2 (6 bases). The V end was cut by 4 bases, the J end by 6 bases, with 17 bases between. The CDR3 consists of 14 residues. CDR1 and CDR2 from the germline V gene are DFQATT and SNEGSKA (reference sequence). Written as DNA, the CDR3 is TGCAGTGCTACCCGGGACTCCCTCTTGGATACGCAGTATTTT. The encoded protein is CSATRDSLLDTQYF.

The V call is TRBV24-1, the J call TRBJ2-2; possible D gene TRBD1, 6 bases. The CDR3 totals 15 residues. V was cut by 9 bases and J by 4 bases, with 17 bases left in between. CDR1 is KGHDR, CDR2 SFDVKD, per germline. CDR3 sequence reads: CATEKRGFGTGELFF. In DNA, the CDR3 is TGTGCCACCGAAAAGAGGGGGTTCGGCACCGGGGAGCTGTTTTTT.

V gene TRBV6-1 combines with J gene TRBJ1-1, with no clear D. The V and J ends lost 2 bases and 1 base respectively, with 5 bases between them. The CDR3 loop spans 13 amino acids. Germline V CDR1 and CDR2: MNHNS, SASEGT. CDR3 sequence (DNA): TGTGCCAGCAGTGAAATCAGGAACACTGAAGCTTTCTTT. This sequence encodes CASSEIRNTEAFF.

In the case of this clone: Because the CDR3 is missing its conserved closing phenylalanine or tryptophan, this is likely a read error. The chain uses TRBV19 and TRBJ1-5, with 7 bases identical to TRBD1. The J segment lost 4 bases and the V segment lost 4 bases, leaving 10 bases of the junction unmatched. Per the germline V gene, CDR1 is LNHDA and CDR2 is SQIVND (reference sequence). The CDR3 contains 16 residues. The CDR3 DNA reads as TGTGCCAGTAGTACCCGACAGGGTTTAATGAATCAGCCCCAGCATTCT. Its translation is CASSTRQGLMNQPQHS.

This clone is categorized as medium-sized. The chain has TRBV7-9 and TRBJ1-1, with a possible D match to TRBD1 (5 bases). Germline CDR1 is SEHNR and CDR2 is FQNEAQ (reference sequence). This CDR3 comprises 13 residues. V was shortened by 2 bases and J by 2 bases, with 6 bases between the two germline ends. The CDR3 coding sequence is TGTGCCAGCAGCTTAAGGGGTAACACTGAAGCTTTCTTT. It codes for CASSLRGNTEAFF.

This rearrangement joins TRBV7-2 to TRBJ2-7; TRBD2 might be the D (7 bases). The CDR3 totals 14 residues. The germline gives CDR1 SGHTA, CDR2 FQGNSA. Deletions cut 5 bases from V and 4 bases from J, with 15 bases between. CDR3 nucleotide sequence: TGTGCCAGCAGCCAGGGGCGGGAGAAGTACGAGCAGTACTTC. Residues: CASSQGREKYEQYF.

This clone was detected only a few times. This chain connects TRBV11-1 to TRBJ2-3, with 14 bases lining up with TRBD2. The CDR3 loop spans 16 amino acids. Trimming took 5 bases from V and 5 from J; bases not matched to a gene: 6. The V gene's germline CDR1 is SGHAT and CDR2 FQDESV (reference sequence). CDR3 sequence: CASSAGTSGSGDTQYF. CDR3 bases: TGTGCCAGCAGCGCCGGGACTAGCGGGAGCGGAGATACGCAGTATTTT.

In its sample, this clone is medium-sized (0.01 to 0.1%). CDR3 amino acids: CATSDATGTGYGYTF. CDR3 coding DNA: TGTGCCACCAGTGACGCAACCGGGACAGGCTATGGCTACACCTTC. This rearrangement joins TRBV24-1 to TRBJ1-2; 8 bases agree with TRBD1. The CDR3 runs to 15 residues. J was trimmed by 4 bases and V by 4 bases; bases with no gene match: 7. The germline V gene has CDR1 KGHDR and CDR2 SFDVKD.

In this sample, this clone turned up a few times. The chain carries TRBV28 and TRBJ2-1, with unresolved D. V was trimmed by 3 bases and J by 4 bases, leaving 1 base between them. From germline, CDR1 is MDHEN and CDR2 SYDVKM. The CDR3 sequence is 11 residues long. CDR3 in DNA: TGTGCCAGCAGTTTTTACAATGAGCAGTTCTTC. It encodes CASSFYNEQFF.

CDR3 amino acids: CASTQRREGREQFF. The CDR3 DNA reads as TGTGCCAGCACCCAGAGGCGGGAGGGCCGTGAGCAGTTCTTC. This chain uses TRBV6-1 with TRBJ2-1; 9 nucleotides align to TRBD2. Germline V gene sequence: CDR1 MNHNS, CDR2 SASEGT. The CDR3 has 14 amino acids. V lost 7 bases to trimming and J lost 9 bases; unmatched junction nucleotides: 10.

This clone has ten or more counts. CDR3 sequence: CAWRPSWGELFF. DNA of the CDR3: TGTGCCTGGAGACCCTCGTGGGGGGAGCTGTTTTTT. The rearrangement links TRBV30 to TRBJ2-2, with D hard to call. Looked up from germline, CDR1 is GTSNPN and CDR2 is SVGIG (reference sequence). The germline V and J ends were trimmed by 3 bases and 8 bases, with 10 bases remaining between them. The CDR3 runs to 12 residues.

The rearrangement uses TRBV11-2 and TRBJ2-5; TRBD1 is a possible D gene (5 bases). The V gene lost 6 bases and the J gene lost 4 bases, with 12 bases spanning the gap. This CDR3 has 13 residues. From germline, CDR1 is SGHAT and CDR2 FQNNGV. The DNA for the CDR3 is TGTGCCAGCAGTTCAGGGTTAGGAGAGACCCAGTACTTC. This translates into CASSSGLGETQYF. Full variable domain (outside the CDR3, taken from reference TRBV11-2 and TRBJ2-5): EAGVAQSPRYKIIEKRQSVAFWCNPISGHATLYWYQQILGQGPKLLIQFQNNGVVDDSQLPKDRFSAERLKGVDSTLKIQPAKLEDSAVYLCASSSGLGETQYFGPGTRLLVL.

The CDR3 DNA follows: TGTGCCAGCAGCTTTTCAGCGGGAGGGATCATCGACGAGCAGTACTTC. Amino acid sequence: CASSFSAGGIIDEQYF. The chain has TRBV5-5 and TRBJ2-7, with 10 bases that match TRBD2. The trim removed 2 bases at V and 5 bases at J, leaving 10 bases unmatched. The CDR3 is made up of 16 amino acids. Germline V gene data show CDR1 as SGHKS and CDR2 as YYEKEE (reference sequence).

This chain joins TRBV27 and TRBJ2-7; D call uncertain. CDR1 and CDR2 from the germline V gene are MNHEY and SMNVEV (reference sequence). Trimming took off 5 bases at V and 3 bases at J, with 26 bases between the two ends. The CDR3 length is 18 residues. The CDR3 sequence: CASSPNPAASPEHYEQYF. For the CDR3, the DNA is TGTGCCAGCAGTCCAAACCCCGCCGCATCACCTGAACACTACGAGCAGTACTTC.